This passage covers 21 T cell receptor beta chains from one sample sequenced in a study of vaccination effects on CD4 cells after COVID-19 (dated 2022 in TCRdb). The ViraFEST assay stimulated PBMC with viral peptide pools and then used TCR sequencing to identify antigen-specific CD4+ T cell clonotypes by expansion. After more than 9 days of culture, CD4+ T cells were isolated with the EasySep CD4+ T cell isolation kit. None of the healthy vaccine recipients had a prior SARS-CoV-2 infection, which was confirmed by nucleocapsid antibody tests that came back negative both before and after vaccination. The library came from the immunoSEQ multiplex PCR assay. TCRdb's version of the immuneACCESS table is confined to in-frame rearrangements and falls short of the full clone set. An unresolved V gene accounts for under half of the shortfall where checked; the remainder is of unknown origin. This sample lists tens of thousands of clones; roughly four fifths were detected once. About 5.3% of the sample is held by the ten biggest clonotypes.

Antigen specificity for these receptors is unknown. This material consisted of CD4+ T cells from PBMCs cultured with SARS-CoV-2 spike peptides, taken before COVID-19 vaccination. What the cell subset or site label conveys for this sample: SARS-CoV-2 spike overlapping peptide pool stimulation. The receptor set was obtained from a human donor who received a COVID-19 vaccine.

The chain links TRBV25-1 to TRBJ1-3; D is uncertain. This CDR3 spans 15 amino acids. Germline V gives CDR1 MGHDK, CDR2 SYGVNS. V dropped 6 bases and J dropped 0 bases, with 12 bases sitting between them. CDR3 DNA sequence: TGTGCCAGCAGCTTGGGAACAACCTCTGGAAACACCATATATTTT. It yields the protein CASSLGTTSGNTIYF.

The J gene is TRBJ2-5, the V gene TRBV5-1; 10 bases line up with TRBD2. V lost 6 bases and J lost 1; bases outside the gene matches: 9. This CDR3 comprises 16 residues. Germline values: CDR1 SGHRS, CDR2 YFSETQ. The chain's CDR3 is CASKTGTSVGQETQYF. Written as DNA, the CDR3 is TGCGCCAGCAAGACAGGGACTAGCGTAGGCCAAGAGACCCAGTACTTC.

This chain's CDR3 is CASSLDRNTGELFF. The CDR3 DNA follows: TGTGCCAGCAGCCTCGACAGGAACACCGGGGAGCTGTTTTTT. V and J are TRBV11-2 and TRBJ2-2, with a possible D match to TRBD1 (5 bases). CDR3 length equals 14 residues. Germline values: CDR1 SGHAT, CDR2 FQNNGV. The V end lost 5 bases, the J end lost 1 base, and 8 bases lay between the germline ends.

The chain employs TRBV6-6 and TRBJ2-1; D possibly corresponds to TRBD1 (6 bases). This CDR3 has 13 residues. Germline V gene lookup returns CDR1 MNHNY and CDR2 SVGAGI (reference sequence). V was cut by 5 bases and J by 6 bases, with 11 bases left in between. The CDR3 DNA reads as TGTGCCAGCAGTACCGGGACAAGCAATGAGCAGTTCTTC. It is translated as CASSTGTSNEQFF.

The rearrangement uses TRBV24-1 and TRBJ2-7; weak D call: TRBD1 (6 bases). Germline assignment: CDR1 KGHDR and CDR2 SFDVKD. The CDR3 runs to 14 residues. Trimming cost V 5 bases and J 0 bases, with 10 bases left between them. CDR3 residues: CATSGGQISYEQYF. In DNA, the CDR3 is TGTGCCACCAGTGGTGGACAGATCTCCTACGAGCAGTACTTC.

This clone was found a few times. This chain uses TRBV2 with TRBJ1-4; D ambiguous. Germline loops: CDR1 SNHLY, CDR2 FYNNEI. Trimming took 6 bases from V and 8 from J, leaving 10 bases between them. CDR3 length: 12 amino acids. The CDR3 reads CASRPDHEKLFF. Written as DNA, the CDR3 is TGTGCCAGCAGGCCCGATCACGAAAAACTGTTTTTT.

CDR3 sequence (DNA): TGCGCCAGCAGCTTGGTCGGGGGTGGAGATACGCAGTATTTT. Residues: CASSLVGGGDTQYF. The V call is TRBV5-1, the J call TRBJ2-3, with D perhaps matching TRBD2 (6 bases). Trimming removed 0 bases at V and 5 bases at J, with 10 bases between. In germline, CDR1 is SGHRS, CDR2 YFSETQ. The CDR3 covers 14 residues.

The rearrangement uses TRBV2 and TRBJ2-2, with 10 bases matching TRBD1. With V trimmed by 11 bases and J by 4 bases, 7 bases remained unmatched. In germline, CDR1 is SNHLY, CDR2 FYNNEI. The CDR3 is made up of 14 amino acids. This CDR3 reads CASRDRGATGELFF. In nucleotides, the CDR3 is TGTGCCTCACGGGACAGGGGAGCCACCGGGGAGCTGTTTTTT.

CDR3 amino acids: CASYLLMNTEAFF. Written as DNA, the CDR3 is TGTGCCAGCTACCTCTTAATGAACACTGAAGCTTTCTTT. The chain has TRBV18 and TRBJ1-1; D remains unclear. Germline values: CDR1 KGHSH, CDR2 LQKENI. This CDR3 is 13 amino acids long. V was trimmed by 7 bases and J by 0 bases, leaving 9 bases between them.

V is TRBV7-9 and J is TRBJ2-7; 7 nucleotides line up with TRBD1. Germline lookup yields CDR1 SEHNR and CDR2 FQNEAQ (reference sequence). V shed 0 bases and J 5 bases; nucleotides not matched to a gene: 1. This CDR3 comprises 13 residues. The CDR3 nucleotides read TGTGCCAGCAGCTTAGCAGGGGGCCACGAGCAGTACTTC. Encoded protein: CASSLAGGHEQYF. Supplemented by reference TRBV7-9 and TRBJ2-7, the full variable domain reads DTGVSQNPRHKITKRGQNVTFRCDPISEHNRLYWYRQTLGQGPEFLTYFQNEAQLEKSRLLSDRFSAERPKGSFSTLEIQRTEQGDSAMYLCASSLAGGHEQYFGPGTRLTVT.

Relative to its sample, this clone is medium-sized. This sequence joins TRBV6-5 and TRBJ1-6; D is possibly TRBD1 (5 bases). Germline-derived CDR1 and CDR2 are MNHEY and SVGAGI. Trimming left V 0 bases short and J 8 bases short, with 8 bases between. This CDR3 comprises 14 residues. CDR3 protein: CASSYSPGHSPLHF. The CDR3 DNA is TGTGCCAGCAGTTACTCCCCGGGGCATTCACCCCTCCACTTT.

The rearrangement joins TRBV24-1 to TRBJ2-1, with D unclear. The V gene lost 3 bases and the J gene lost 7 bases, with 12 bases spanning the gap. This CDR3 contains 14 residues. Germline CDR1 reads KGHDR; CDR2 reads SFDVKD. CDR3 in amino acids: CATSDRTPVNEQFF. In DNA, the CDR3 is TGTGCCACCAGTGATCGCACACCCGTTAATGAGCAGTTCTTC.

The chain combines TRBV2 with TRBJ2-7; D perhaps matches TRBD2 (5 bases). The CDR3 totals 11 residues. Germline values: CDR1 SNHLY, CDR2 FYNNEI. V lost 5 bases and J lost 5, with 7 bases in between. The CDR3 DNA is TGTGCCAGCAGTCGGCGGGACGAGCAGTACTTC. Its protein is CASSRRDEQYF.

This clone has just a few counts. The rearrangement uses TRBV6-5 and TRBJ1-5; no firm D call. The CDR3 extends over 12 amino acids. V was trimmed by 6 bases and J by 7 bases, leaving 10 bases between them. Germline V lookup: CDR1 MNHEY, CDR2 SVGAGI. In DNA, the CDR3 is TGTGCCAGCAGCTCCGCGGGACAGCCCCAGCATTTT. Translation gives CASSSAGQPQHF.

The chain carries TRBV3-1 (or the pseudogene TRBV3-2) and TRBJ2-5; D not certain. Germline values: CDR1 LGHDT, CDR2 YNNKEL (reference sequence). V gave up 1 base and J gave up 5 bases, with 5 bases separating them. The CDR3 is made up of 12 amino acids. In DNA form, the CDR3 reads TGTGCCAGCAGCCAAGGCTTGGAGACCCAGTACTTC. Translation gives CASSQGLETQYF.

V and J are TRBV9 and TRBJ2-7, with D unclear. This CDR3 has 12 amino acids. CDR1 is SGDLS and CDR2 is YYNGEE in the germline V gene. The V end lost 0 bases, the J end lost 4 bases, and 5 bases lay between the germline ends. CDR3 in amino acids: CASSVGGYEQYF. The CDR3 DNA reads TGTGCCAGCAGCGTAGGTGGGTACGAGCAGTACTTC.

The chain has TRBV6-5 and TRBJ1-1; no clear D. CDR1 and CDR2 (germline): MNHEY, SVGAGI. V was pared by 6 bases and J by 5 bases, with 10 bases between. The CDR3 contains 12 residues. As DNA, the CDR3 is TGTGCCAGCAGCGCCACTTGGACTGAAGCTTTCTTT. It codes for CASSATWTEAFF.

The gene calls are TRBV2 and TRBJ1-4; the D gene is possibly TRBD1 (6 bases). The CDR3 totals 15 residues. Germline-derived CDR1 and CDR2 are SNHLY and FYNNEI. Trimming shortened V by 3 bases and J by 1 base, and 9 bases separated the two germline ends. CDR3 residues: CASSEVRGTNEKLFF. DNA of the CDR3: TGTGCCAGCAGTGAGGTCAGGGGAACTAATGAAAAACTGTTTTTT.

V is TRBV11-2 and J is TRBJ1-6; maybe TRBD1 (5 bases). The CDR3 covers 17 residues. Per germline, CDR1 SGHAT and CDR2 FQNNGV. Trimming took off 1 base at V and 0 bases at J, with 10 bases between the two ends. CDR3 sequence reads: CASSLVAGTSYNSPLHF. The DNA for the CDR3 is TGTGCCAGCAGCTTAGTGGCAGGGACCTCCTATAATTCACCCCTCCACTTT.

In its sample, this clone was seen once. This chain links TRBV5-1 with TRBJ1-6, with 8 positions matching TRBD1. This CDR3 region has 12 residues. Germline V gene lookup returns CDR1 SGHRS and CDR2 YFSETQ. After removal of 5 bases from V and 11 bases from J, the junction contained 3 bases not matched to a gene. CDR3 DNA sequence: TGCGCCAGCAGAGTGGGACAGGCACCCCTCCACTTT. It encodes CASRVGQAPLHF.

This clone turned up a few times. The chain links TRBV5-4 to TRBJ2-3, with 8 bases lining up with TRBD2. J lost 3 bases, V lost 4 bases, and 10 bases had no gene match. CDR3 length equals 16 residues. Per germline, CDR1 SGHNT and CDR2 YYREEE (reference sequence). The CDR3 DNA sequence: TGTGCCAGCAGCACCAAACCGGGACTAGGTACAGATACGCAGTATTTT. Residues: CASSTKPGLGTDTQYF.